One T cell receptor (beta chain) is described in this entry. What it binds is not known. The data belong to a study of OX40 agonist ivuxolimab in advanced cancers. On the study more broadly: Ivuxolimab is a fully human IgG2 antibody that activates OX40 (CD134). Dose-escalation patients were diagnosed with hepatocellular carcinoma, melanoma, renal cell cancer or head and neck cancer. Whole-study findings and limits: Clones of CD4+ and CD8+ blood T cells grew by week 6 at doses of 0.1 to 3.0 mg/kg.

Assay: immunoSEQ multiplex PCR; the TCRdb copy retains only in-frame clones and omits some. Here the sample spans tens of thousands of clones, 65% to 90% being singletons. Material: CD4+ or CD8+ T cells sorted from blood, obtained in a trial of the OX40 agonist ivuxolimab. This clonotype was obtained from an adult with an advanced solid tumor such as melanoma, head and neck, liver or kidney cancer.

The CDR3 loop is CASSMGRGTEAFF. In DNA form, the CDR3 reads TGTGCCAGCAGCATGGGTCGGGGCACTGAAGCTTTCTTT. The rearrangement uses TRBV7-9 and TRBJ1-1; unclear D gene. CDR3 size: 13 residues. V lost 5 bases to trimming and J lost 4 bases, with 11 bases between them. The germline V gene encodes CDR1 SEHNR and CDR2 FQNEAQ (reference sequence).